This T cell receptor beta chain stems from a study of Ad26.COV2.S vaccination and SARS-CoV-2 variants. Study summary: As a participant in COV1001, the donor was in the Ad26.COV2.S trial arm. Dosing was one shot or two shots 56 days apart. General study findings and limits: Individuals receiving vaccine had higher spike-specific TCR breadth than placebo recipients did. Breadth and depth estimates from TCRs may understate total T cell responses.

Germline V lookup: CDR1 SGHRS, CDR2 YFSETQ. The CDR3 is 16 amino acids. The trim removed 4 bases at V and 6 bases at J, leaving 12 bases unmatched. The treatment denotes: about 20 received Ad26.COV2.S at low or high dose, single or two shots; 5 received placebo; per-sample allocation not given. Samples were taken on day 63 after the first vaccine or placebo injection. Generated by immunoSEQ multiplex PCR, the TCRdb table keeps only in-frame clones and is missing some. The repertoire includes nearly 400,000 clones, over 75% of them detected once, and 1.9% sits in the top ten. With respect to this clone: Antigen specificity is unknown.

The sample here was peripheral blood, taken in a trial of Ad26.COV2.S vaccine versus placebo. This clonotype was sampled from a person between 18 and 60 years old who received the Ad26.COV2.S COVID-19 vaccine or a placebo. The rearrangement links TRBV5-1 to TRBJ2-3, with 9 bases aligning to TRBD2. The CDR3 DNA sequence: TGCGCCAGCAGCCCGGGTATGGGACTAGCAGGGGATACGCAGTATTTT. Amino acid sequence: CASSPGMGLAGDTQYF.